This TCR beta chain emerged from a study of OX40 agonist ivuxolimab in advanced cancers. The wider study: Patients received intravenous ivuxolimab every 2 weeks at 0.01 to 10 mg/kg. Dose-escalation cases comprised hepatocellular carcinoma, melanoma, renal cell or head and neck cancer.

Study findings and constraints: More expanded clones were seen, on average, in CD8+ T cells than in CD4+.

The trim removed 5 bases at V and 9 bases at J, leaving 12 bases unmatched. Germline CDR1 SEHNR, CDR2 FQNEAQ (reference sequence). The CDR3 length is 15 residues. With regard to this clone: Its target is unknown.

Profiled with immunoSEQ multiplex PCR; TCRdb holds only in-frame clones, not every one. The sample has around 74,000 clones; 65% to 90% are singletons. This sequence was found in an adult with an advanced solid tumor such as melanoma, head and neck, liver or kidney cancer. The chain is built from TRBV7-9 and TRBJ2-1; the match to TRBD2 covers 8 bases. The material sequenced was CD4+ or CD8+ T cells sorted from blood, taken in a trial of the OX40 agonist ivuxolimab. The DNA of the CDR3 is TGTGCCAGCAGCGCAACTCAAGCGGGGGTAGGTGAGCAGTTCTTC. Protein: CASSATQAGVGEQFF.